These 4 T cell receptor beta chains were sequenced from one sample in a study of CD8 T cells in ankylosing spondylitis. General study findings and limits: A motif of 7 or 8 highly homologous TCR beta variants was seen as apparently characteristic of ankylosing spondylitis blood.

Their antigen targets remain unknown. TCRdb ran MiXCR on the 5' RACE reads and lists one entry per CDR3 protein. The sample gives some 800,000 distinct CDR3 sequences, approximately 12% of which show up once; just over 0.5% is in the top ten. Input material: blood, either unsorted or a sorted T cell fraction (not recorded which). The receptors shown here come from a male donor with ankylosing spondylitis.

Details on this clonotype: Its ends do not fully match the called genes, so a read error is possible. The chain joins TRBV5-4 to TRBJ2-7; TRBD1 matches 9 bases. The V gene's germline CDR1 is SGHNT and CDR2 YYREEE (reference sequence). The CDR3 consists of 13 residues. This CDR3 reads CASSHWTGDEQHF. For the CDR3, the DNA is TGTGCCAGCAGCCACTGGACAGGGGACGAGCAGCACTTC.

This clonotype was counted at least ten times. V gene TRBV10-3 combines with J gene TRBJ2-1; 9 positions agree with TRBD2. The ends lost 1 base at V and 6 bases at J; junction bases unmatched: 4. CDR3 length equals 15 residues. CDR1 ENHRY and CDR2 SYGVKD come from the germline V gene. This CDR3 is CAISELREGRNEQFF. In DNA, the CDR3 is TGTGCCATCAGTGAGTTGCGGGAGGGCCGCAATGAGCAGTTCTTC.

CDR3 in amino acids: CASSYAPVGTDTQYF. The CDR3 coding sequence is TGTGCCAGCAGTTACGCCCCAGTCGGTACAGATACGCAGTATTTT. This chain joins TRBV6-6 and TRBJ2-3; D is undetermined. Germline V lookup: CDR1 MNHNY, CDR2 SVGAGI (reference sequence). This CDR3 is built from 15 residues. Trimming shortened V by 2 bases and J by 3 bases, and 12 bases separated the two germline ends.

This clonotype has a handful of counts. The chain employs TRBV29-1 and TRBJ1-2, with a possible D match to TRBD1 (5 bases). CDR3 length: 15 amino acids. V dropped 4 bases and J dropped 0 bases, with 15 bases sitting between them. CDR1 is SQVTM, CDR2 ANQGSEA, per germline. The CDR3 DNA sequence: TGCAGCGTTGGGAGACAGACGGTAGCTAACTATGGCTACACCTTC. Amino acids: CSVGRQTVANYGYTF.